The present entry profiles one T cell receptor beta chain with its context. Its target is unknown. The source of the sample is a study of OX40 agonist ivuxolimab in advanced cancers. Broader study findings: CD4+ and CD8+ T cells in blood underwent clonal expansion by week 6 at 0.1 to 3.0 mg/kg.

Assay: immunoSEQ multiplex PCR; the TCRdb copy retains only in-frame clones and omits some. The repertoire consists of some 100,000 clones, with approximately 90% occurring once and the leading ten covering 0.31%. CDR3 length equals 18 residues. Germline assignment: CDR1 LNHDA and CDR2 SQIVND (reference sequence). Trimming cost V 3 bases and J 6 bases, with 21 bases left between them. The sequencing here drew on CD4+ or CD8+ T cells sorted from blood, taken in a trial of the OX40 agonist ivuxolimab. This TCR derives from an adult with an advanced solid tumor such as melanoma, head and neck, liver or kidney cancer. This chain links TRBV19 with TRBJ2-6; D is possibly TRBD1 or TRBD2 (7 bases each). The CDR3 protein is CASSMRQGGRFKANVLTF. For the CDR3, the DNA is TGTGCCAGTAGTATGCGGCAGGGGGGGAGGTTTAAGGCCAACGTCCTGACTTTC.